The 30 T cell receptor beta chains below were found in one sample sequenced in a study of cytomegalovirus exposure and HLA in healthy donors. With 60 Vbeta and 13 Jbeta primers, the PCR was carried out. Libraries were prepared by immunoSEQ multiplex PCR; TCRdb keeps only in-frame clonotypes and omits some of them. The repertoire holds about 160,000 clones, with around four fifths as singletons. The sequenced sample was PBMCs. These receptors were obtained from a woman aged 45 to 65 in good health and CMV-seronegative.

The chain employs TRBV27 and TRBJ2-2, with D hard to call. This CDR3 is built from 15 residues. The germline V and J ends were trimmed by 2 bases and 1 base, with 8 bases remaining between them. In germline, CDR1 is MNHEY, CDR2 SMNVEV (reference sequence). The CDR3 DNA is TGTGCCAGCAGTTTAATAACAGTGAACACCGGGGAGCTGTTTTTT. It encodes CASSLITVNTGELFF.

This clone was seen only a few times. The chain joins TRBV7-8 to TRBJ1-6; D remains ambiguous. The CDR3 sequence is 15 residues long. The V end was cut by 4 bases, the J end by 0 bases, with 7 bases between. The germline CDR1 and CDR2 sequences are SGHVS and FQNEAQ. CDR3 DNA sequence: TGTGCCAGCAGCTCACAGAACTCCTATAATTCACCCCTCCACTTT. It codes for CASSSQNSYNSPLHF.

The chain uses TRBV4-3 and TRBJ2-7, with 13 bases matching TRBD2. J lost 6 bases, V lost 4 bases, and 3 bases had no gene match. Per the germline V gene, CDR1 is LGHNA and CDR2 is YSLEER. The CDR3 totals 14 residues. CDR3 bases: TGCGCCAGCAGCCTTGGGACTAGCGGGGTCGAGCAGTACTTC. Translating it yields CASSLGTSGVEQYF.

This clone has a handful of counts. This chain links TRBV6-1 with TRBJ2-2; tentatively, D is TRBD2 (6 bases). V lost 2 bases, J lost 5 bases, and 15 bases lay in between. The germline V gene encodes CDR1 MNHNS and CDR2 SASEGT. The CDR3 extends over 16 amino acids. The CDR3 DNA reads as TGTGCCAGCAGTGAATGGGCCTCTGGAGGGACCGGGGAGCTGTTTTTT. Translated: CASSEWASGGTGELFF.

This chain's CDR3 is CASSPRQGANPVLNQPQHF. CDR3 sequence (DNA): TGTGCCAGCAGCCCCAGACAGGGGGCTAACCCAGTCCTTAATCAGCCCCAGCATTTT. V gene TRBV28 combines with J gene TRBJ1-5; 10 bases align to TRBD1. The CDR3 consists of 19 residues. Germline-derived CDR1 and CDR2 are MDHEN and SYDVKM. V was clipped by 6 bases and J by 4 bases; unmatched bases: 18.

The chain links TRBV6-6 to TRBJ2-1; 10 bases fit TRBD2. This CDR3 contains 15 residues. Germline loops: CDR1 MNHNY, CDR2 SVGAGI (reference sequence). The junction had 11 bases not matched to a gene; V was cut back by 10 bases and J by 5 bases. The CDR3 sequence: CATSPAGGSNNEQFF. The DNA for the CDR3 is TGTGCCACCTCCCCAGCGGGGGGGTCCAACAATGAGCAGTTCTTC.

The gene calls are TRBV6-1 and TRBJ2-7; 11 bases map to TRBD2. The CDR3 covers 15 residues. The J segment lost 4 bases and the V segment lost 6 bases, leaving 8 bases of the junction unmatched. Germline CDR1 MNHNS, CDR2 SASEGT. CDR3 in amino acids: CASRTRLAGTYEQYF. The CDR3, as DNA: TGTGCCAGCAGGACGCGACTAGCGGGAACGTACGAGCAGTACTTC.

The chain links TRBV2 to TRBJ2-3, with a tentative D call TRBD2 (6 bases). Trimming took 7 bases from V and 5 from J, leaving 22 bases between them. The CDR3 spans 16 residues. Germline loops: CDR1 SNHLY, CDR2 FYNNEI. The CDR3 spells CASTAGHGRGLDTQYF. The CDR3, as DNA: TGTGCCAGCACGGCAGGGCACGGGAGAGGTCTAGATACGCAGTATTTT.

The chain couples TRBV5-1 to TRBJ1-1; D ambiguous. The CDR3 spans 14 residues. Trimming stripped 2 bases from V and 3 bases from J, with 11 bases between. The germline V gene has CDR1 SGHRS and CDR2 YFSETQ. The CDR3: CASSFTLGDTEAFF. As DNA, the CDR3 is TGCGCCAGCAGCTTTACACTAGGAGACACTGAAGCTTTCTTT.

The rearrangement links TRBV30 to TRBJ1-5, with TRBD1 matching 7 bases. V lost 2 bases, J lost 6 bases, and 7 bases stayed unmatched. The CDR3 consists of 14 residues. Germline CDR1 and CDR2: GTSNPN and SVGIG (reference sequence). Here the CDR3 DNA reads TGTGCCTGGAGTATTTCAGGGGGGACTCAGCCCCAGCATTTT. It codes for CAWSISGGTQPQHF.

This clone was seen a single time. DNA of the CDR3: TGTGCCAGCTCACCACGGACAGGCGTATACGAGCAGTACTTC. Translation gives CASSPRTGVYEQYF. This sequence joins TRBV18 and TRBJ2-7; 7 bases fit TRBD1. The CDR3 consists of 14 residues. Germline V CDR1 and CDR2: KGHSH, LQKENI. The J segment lost 4 bases and the V segment lost 1 base, leaving 4 bases of the junction unmatched.

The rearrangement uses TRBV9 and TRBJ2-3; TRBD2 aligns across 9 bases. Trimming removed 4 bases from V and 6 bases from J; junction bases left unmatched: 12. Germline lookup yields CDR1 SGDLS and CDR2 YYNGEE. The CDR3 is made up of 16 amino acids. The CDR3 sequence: CASSLAGGGGYDTQYF. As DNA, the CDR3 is TGTGCCAGCAGCTTGGCGGGAGGGGGCGGTTACGATACGCAGTATTTT.

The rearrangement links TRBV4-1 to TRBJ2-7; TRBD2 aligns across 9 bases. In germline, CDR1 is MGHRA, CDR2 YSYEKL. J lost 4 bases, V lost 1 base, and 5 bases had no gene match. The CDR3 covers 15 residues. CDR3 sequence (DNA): TGCGCCAGCAGCCAAGGGGGACTAGCTCGATACGAGCAGTACTTC. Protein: CASSQGGLARYEQYF.

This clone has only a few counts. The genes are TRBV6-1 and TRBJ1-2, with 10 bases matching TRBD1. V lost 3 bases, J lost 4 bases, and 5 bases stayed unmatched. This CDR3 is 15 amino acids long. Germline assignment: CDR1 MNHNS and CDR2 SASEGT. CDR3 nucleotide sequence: TGTGCCAGCAGTGACCGGACAGGGGGGGTCTATGGCTACACCTTC. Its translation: CASSDRTGGVYGYTF.

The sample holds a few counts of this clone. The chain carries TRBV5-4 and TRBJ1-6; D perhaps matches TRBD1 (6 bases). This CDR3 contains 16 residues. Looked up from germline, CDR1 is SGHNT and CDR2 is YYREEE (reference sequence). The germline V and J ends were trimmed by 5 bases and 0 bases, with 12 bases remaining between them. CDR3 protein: CASRETGSSYNSPLHF. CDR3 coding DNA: TGTGCCAGCAGAGAAACAGGGAGCTCCTATAATTCACCCCTCCACTTT. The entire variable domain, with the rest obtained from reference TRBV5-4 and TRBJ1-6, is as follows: ETGVTQSPTHLIKTRGQQVTLRCSSQSGHNTVSWYQQALGQGPQFIFQYYREEENGRGNFPPRFSGLQFPNYSSELNVNALELDDSALYLCASRETGSSYNSPLHFGNGTRLTVT.

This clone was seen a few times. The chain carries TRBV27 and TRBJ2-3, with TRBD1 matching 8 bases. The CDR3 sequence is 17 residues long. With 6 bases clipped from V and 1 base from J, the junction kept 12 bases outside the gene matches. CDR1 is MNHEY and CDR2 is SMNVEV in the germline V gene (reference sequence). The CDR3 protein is CASSRPRQGARTDTQYF. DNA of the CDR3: TGTGCCAGCAGCCGCCCCAGGCAGGGGGCGCGCACAGATACGCAGTATTTT.

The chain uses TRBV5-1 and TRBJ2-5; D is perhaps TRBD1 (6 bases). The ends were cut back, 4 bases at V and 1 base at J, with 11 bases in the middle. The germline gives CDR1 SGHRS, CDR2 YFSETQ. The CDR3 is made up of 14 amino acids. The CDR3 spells CASSPTGSQETQYF. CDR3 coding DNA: TGCGCCAGCAGCCCCACAGGGTCCCAAGAGACCCAGTACTTC.

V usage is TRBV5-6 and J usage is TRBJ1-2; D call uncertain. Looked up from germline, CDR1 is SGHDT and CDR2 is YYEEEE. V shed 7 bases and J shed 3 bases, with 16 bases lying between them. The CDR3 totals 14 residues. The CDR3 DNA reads TGTGCCAGCTCCCGCGCCCGGCGGGACTATGGCTACACCTTC. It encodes CASSRARRDYGYTF. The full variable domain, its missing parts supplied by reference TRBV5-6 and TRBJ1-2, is DAGVTQSPTHLIKTRGQQVTLRCSPKSGHDTVSWYQQALGQGPQFIFQYYEEEERQRGNFPDRFSGHQFPNYSSELNVNALLLGDSALYLCASSRARRDYGYTFGSGTRLTVV.

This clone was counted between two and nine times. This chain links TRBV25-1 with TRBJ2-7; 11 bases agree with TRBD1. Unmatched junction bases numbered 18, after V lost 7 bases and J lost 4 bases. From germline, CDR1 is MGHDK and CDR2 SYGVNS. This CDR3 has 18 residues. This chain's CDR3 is CASTTPPREDRGPYEQYF. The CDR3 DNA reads TGTGCCAGCACCACACCACCGAGGGAGGACAGGGGGCCATACGAGCAGTACTTC.

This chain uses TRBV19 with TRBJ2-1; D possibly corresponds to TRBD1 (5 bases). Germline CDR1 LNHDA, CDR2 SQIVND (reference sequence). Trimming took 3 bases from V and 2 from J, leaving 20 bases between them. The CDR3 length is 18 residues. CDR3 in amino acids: CASSIKGPDFYPYNEQFF. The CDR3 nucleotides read TGTGCCAGTAGTATTAAGGGGCCCGACTTTTATCCCTACAATGAGCAGTTCTTC.

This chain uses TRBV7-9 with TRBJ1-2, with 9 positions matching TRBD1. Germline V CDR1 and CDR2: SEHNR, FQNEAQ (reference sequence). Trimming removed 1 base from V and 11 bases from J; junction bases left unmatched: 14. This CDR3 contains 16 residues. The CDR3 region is CASSLEVVGTGGSYTF. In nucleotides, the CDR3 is TGTGCCAGCAGCTTAGAGGTTGTGGGAACAGGGGGCTCGTACACCTTC.

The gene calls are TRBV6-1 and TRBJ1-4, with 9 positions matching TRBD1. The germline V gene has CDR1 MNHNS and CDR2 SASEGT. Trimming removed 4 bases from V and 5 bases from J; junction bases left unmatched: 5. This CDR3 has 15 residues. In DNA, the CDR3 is TGTGCCAGCAGTGCCCCCGGGACAGGGAATGAAAAACTGTTTTTT. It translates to CASSAPGTGNEKLFF.

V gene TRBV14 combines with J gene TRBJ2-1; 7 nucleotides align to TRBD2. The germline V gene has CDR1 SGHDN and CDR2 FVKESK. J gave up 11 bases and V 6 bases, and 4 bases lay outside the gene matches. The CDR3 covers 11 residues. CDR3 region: CASSPGGKQFF. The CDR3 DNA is TGTGCCAGCAGTCCGGGGGGTAAGCAGTTCTTC.

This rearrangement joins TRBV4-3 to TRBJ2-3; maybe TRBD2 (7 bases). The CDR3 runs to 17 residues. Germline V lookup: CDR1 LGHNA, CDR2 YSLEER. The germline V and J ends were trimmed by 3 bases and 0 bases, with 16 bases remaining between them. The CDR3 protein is CASSQEGGGGSTDTQYF. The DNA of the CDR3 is TGCGCCAGCAGCCAGGAGGGGGGAGGGGGAAGCACAGATACGCAGTATTTT.

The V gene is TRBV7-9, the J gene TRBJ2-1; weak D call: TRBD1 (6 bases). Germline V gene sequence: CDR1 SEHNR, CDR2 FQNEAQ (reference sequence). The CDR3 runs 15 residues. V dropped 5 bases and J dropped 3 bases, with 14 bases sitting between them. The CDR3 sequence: CASSTGLTLYNEQFF. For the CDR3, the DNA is TGTGCCAGCAGCACAGGGCTAACCCTCTACAATGAGCAGTTCTTC.

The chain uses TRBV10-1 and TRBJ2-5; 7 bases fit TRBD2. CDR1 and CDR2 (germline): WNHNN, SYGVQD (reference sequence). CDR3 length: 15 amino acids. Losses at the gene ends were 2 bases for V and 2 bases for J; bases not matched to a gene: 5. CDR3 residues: CASSESGAAQETQYF. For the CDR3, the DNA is TGCGCCAGCAGTGAGAGCGGGGCTGCTCAAGAGACCCAGTACTTC.

The CDR3 DNA sequence: TGTGCCAGCAGCCGGACTAGCGGGGACAATGAGCAGTTCTTC. Amino acids: CASSRTSGDNEQFF. The chain joins TRBV7-3 to TRBJ2-1, with TRBD2 matching over 12 bases. In germline, CDR1 is SGHTA, CDR2 FQGTGA. Trimming cost V 5 bases and J 5 bases; bases outside gene matches: 1. The CDR3 is made up of 14 amino acids.

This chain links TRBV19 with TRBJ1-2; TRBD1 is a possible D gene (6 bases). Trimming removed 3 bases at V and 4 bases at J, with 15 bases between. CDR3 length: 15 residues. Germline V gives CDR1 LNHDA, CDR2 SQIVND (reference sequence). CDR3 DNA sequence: TGTGCCAGTAGTATGCTAATACAGGGAACCTATGGCTACACCTTC. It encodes CASSMLIQGTYGYTF.

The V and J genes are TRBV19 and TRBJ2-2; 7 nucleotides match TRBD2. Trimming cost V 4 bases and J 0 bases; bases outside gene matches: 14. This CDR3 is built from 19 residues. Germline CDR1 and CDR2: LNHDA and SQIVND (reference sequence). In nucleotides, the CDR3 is TGTGCCAGTAGTACCCGGAGTGCTAGCGGAGCATCGAACACCGGGGAGCTGTTTTTT. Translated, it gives CASSTRSASGASNTGELFF.

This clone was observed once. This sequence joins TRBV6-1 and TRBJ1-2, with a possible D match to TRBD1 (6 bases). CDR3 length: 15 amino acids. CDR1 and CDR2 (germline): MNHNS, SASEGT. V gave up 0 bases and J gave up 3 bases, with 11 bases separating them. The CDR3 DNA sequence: TGTGCCAGCAGTGAAGCGGGGGCGGATCACTATGGCTACACCTTC. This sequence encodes CASSEAGADHYGYTF.